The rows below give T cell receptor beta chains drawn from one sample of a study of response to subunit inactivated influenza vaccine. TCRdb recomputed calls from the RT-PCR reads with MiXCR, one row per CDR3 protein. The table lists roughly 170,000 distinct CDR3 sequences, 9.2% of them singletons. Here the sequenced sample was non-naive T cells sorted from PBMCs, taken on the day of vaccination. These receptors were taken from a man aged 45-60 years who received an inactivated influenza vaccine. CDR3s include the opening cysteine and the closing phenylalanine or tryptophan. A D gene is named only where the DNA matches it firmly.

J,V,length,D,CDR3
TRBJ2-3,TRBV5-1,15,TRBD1,CASSSGQGNTDTQYF
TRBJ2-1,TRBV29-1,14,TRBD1,CSVEGTGGIFEQFF
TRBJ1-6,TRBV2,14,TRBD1,CASSGGQGWTPLHF
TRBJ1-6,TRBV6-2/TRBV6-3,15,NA,CASSLQVRRYSPLHF
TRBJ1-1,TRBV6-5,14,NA,CASSYNVGYSEAFF
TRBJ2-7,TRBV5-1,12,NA,CASSGDSYEQYF
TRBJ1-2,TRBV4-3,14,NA,CASSPSTRSYGYTF
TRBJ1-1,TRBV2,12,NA,CASTGESTEAFF
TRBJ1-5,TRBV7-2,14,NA,CASSQTHSNQPQHF
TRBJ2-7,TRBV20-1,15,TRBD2,CSARDRLAGPYEQYF
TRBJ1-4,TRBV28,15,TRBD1,CASRNRGAANEKLFF
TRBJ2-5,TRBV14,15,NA,CASSQGGWYQETQYF
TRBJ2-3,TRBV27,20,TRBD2,CASSPKIEGSGVRGTDTQYF
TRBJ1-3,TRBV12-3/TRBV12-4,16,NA,CASSDSFGTPGNTIYF
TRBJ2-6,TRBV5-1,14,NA,CASSLGVGANVLTF
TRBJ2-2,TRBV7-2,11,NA,CASSSYGELFF
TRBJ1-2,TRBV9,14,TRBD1,CASSDGQGVGGYTF
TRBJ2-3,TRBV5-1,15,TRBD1,CASSLDRGQTDTQYF
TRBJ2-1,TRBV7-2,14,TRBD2,CASSLTGLAGEQFF
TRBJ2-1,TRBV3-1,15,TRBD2,CASSYASGGYNEQFF
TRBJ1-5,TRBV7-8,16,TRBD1,CASSPDRVAGNQPQHF
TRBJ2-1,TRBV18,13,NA,CASSPVTPYEQFF
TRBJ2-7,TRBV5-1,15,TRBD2,CASSFSGGTSYEQYF
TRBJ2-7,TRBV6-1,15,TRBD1,CASSEEGRGLGEQYF
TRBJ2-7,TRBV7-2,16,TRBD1,CASSPGSQGGTGEQYF
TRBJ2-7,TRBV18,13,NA,CASSPSSGGKQYF
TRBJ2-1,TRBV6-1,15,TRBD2,CASTTSGRRGNEQFF
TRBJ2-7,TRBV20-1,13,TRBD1,CSAGGQVPYEQYF
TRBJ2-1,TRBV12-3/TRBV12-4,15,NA,CASILTTQGLHEQFF
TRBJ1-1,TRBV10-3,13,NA,CAIRSDRNTEAFF
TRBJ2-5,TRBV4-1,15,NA,CASSQEQGDRETQYF
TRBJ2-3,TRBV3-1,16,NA,CASSQDPDPSTDTQYF
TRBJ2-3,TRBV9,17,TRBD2,CASSVAVSGSGADTQYF
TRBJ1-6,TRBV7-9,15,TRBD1,CASSLPGTESSPLHF
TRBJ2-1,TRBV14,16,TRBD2,CASSPREGVNNNEQFF
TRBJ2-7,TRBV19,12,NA,CASSSTGYEQYF
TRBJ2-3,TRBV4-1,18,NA,CASSSQNHQGGGTDTQYF
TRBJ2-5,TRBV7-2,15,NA,CASSLGGEAVETQYF
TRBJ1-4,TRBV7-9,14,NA,CASSPFARGEKLFF
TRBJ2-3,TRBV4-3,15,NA,CASSLEGAHTDTQYF
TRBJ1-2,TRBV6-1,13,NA,CASSEALKRDSDF
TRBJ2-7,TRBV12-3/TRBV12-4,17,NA,CASSPIMGGGSSYEQYF
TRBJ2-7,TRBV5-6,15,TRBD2,CASSLFGGTIDEQYF
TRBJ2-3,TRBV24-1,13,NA,CATSDFVGDTQYF
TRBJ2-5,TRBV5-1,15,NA,CASSLGHNNQETQYF
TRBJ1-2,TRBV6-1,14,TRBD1,CASTPGQPNYGYTF
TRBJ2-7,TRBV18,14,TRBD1,CASSPDRATYEQYF
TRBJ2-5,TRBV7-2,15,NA,CASSLGPSEQETQYF
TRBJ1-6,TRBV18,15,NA,CASSPRGGQDSPLHF